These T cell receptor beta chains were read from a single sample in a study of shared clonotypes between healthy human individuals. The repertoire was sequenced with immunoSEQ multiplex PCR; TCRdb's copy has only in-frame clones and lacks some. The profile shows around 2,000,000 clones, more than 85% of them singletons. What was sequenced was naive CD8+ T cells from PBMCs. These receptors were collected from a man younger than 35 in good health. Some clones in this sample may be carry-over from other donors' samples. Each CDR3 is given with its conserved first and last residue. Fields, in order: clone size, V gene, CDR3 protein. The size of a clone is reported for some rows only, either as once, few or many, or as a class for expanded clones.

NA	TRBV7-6	CASTPRGDGNYGYTF
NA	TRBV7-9	CASSYGTGSNYEQYF
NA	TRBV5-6	CASSLGTSEAFF
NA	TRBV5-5	CASSLVPSYEQYF
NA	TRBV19	CASSMAGTPNTEAFF
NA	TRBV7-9	CASSLSQGASAYNEQFF
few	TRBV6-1	CASSGLDRPTEAFF
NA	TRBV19	CASSTGLVGEQYF
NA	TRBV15	CATSLPRQGARIEQYF
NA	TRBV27	CASSPEPSGAGNTIYF
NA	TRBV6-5	CASSYSGKEAFF
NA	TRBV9	CASSPHPGGSSYNEQFF
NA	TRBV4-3	CASSQKLDREKGGETQYF
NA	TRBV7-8	CASSLGRGRWETQYF
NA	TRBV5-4	CASSVDRFSNYGYTF
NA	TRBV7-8	CASSLEGLSYGYTF
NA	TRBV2	CASSEGRVSYNEQFF
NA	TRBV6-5	CASSFIGSYNEQFF
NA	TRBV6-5	CASSPFLGFWGYTF